A single sample is the source of the 3 T cell receptor beta chains below, sequenced in a study of Graves' ophthalmopathy and Graves' hyperthyroidism. The TCR beta CDR3 regions underwent amplification from RNA transcripts. HTBI-primed first-round RT-PCR preceded second-round multiplex PCR. MiXCR, applied by TCRdb to the multiplex PCR reads, yields one record per CDR3 protein. Of 350,000 to 450,000 distinct CDR3 sequences in the sample, over 20% were seen once. The sequenced sample consisted of peripheral blood. The receptors were sampled from a woman under 30 with stable Graves' hyperthyroidism.

Comment on this clonotype: A read error may account for a junction end that differs from germline. The chain is built from TRBV27 and TRBJ2-2; TRBD2 might be the D (5 bases). The CDR3 spans 12 residues. In germline, CDR1 is MNHEY, CDR2 SMNVEV (reference sequence). The CDR3 sequence: CASSSPTGEPFF. The CDR3 DNA reads TGTGCCAGCAGTTCCCCTACCGGGGAGCCGTTTTTT.

On this clonotype: Germline and junction disagree at one end, which may indicate a read error. The chain carries TRBV7-9 and TRBJ1-1; D is unresolved. CDR1 is SEHNR and CDR2 is FQNEAQ in the germline V gene (reference sequence). This CDR3 comprises 15 residues. The CDR3 loop reads CASSLAYARNTEAFF. CDR3 bases: TGTGCCAGCAGCCTAGCTTATGCAAGGAACACTGAAGCTTTCTTT.

This clonotype was seen at least ten times. This chain joins TRBV6-1 and TRBJ2-4, with 10 bases aligning to TRBD1. Germline V gene sequence: CDR1 MNHNS, CDR2 SASEGT. The junction had 2 bases not matched to a gene; V was cut back by 5 bases and J by 7 bases. The CDR3 loop spans 13 amino acids. CDR3 bases: TGTGCCAGCAGTAGGGACAGGGGTAACATTCAGTACTTC. This sequence encodes CASSRDRGNIQYF.